Shown below are 28 T cell receptor beta chains from a single sample sequenced in a study of T cells expressing NK-cell markers. Following a re-call of the 5' RACE reads, TCRdb has one entry per CDR3 protein and lacks DNA. This listing includes 440,000 or so distinct CDR3 sequences. Sequenced input: blood T cells: a sorted CD56 or NKG2C T cell subset, CD4+ or CD8+ T cells, or bulk PBMC T cells (not recorded which). Source of these receptors: a woman aged 18-69 years in good health.

The V call is TRBV20-1, the J call TRBJ2-5. The CDR3 is made up of 13 amino acids. Germline assignment: CDR1 DFQATT and CDR2 SNEGSKA (reference sequence). The CDR3 region is CSAPNAIQETQYF.

The chain has TRBV20-1 and TRBJ2-1; TCRdb returns TRBD2, unconfirmable since there is no DNA. In germline, CDR1 is DFQATT, CDR2 SNEGSKA (reference sequence). This CDR3 is built from 14 residues. The CDR3 region is CSARAASPVREQFF.

V is TRBV28 and J is TRBJ1-5; TCRdb gives TRBD1 as the D gene, but with no DNA this cannot be confirmed. The germline CDR1 and CDR2 sequences are MDHEN and SYDVKM. CDR3 length equals 15 residues. The CDR3: CASSSPGQAYQPQHF.

The rearrangement links TRBV6-5 to TRBJ1-4; the D call from TCRdb, TRBD1, cannot be confirmed without DNA. Germline CDR1 MNHEY, CDR2 SVGAGI. The CDR3 has 16 amino acids. CDR3: CASSYSSGVSNEKLFF.

This sequence joins TRBV5-6 and TRBJ1-1. The CDR3 totals 15 residues. CDR1 is SGHDT and CDR2 is YYEEEE in the germline V gene. The CDR3 here is CASSLLAVEVTEAFF.

The chain links TRBV7-2 to TRBJ1-6. CDR3 length: 16 residues. CDR1 SGHTA and CDR2 FQGNSA come from the germline V gene. This CDR3 is CASSLGRSSYNSPLHF.

This CDR3 reads CASSLGPAGGFEGGKQFF. V gene TRBV11-2 combines with J gene TRBJ2-1; TCRdb's assignment of TRBD2 cannot be checked, as there is no DNA. The CDR3 spans 18 residues. CDR1 and CDR2 (germline): SGHAT, FQNNGV.

J is TRBJ2-2 and V is TRBV6-4; the TRBD2 assignment by TCRdb is unverifiable without DNA. There are 14 residues in the CDR3. CDR1 is MRHNA and CDR2 is SNTAGT in the germline V gene. The CDR3 loop is CASSDSGTTGELFF.

The chain uses TRBV7-9 and TRBJ1-1. Per germline, CDR1 SEHNR and CDR2 FQNEAQ (reference sequence). The CDR3 spans 13 residues. The CDR3 here is CASSFPRTTEAFF.

The CDR3 spells CAWSVGGGLTEAFF. This chain uses TRBV30 with TRBJ1-1. The CDR3 consists of 14 residues. CDR1 and CDR2 (germline): GTSNPN, SVGIG (reference sequence). The whole variable domain, remainder taken from reference TRBV30 and TRBJ1-1, is SQTIHQWPATLVQPVGSPLSLECTVEGTSNPNLYWYRQAAGRGLQLLFYSVGIGQISSEVPQNLSASRPQDRQFILSSKKLLLSDSGFYLCAWSVGGGLTEAFFGQGTRLTVV.

This chain joins TRBV3-1 and TRBJ2-3; TCRdb lists TRBD2, though no DNA is available to test this call. The CDR3 covers 15 residues. Looked up from germline, CDR1 is LGHDT and CDR2 is YNNKEL (reference sequence). The CDR3 protein is CASSSRLAGGGTQYF.

The chain has TRBV13 and TRBJ2-7; no DNA is available, so the TRBD2 call from TCRdb remains unchecked. The germline CDR1 and CDR2 sequences are PRHDT and FYEKMQ (reference sequence). This CDR3 is 15 amino acids long. The CDR3 sequence is CASSPPGTRIYEQYF.

V and J are TRBV28 and TRBJ1-1. The CDR3 consists of 12 residues. Germline V gene sequence: CDR1 MDHEN, CDR2 SYDVKM. The CDR3 is CASTWSGLAAFF.

The chain is built from TRBV27 and TRBJ2-1. Per the germline V gene, CDR1 is MNHEY and CDR2 is SMNVEV (reference sequence). This CDR3 has 15 amino acids. The CDR3 here is CASSLSRGSYNEQFF.

This CDR3 is CASSPSRVSNQPQHF. The V gene is TRBV7-8, the J gene TRBJ1-5; TCRdb designates TRBD1, a call that cannot be tested without DNA. CDR3 length equals 15 residues. Germline loops: CDR1 SGHVS, CDR2 FQNEAQ.

The V and J genes are TRBV12-3 or TRBV12-4 and TRBJ2-2; TCRdb selects TRBD2, and the lack of DNA leaves this call unchecked. The CDR3 sequence is 18 residues long. CDR3 amino acids: CASRTGTSGGWNTGELFF.

The chain uses TRBV4-3 and TRBJ2-1; without DNA, the TCRdb call of TRBD2 cannot be checked. The CDR3 totals 16 residues. Germline V gene lookup returns CDR1 LGHNA and CDR2 YSLEER. The CDR3 loop is CASSQGTSGGAHEQFF.

This sequence joins TRBV28 and TRBJ2-7; TCRdb proposes TRBD2, but this gene call is untestable without DNA. This CDR3 has 14 residues. Germline CDR1 MDHEN, CDR2 SYDVKM. This CDR3 reads CASTPGLAGVEQYF.

J is TRBJ1-5 and V is TRBV25-1; the TCRdb D gene call, TRBD1, has no DNA to confirm it. Germline-derived CDR1 and CDR2 are MGHDK and SYGVNS. This CDR3 has 14 amino acids. CDR3 protein: CASSEDRVNQPQHF.

The V gene is TRBV3-1, the J gene TRBJ2-5. The CDR3 is made up of 12 amino acids. Per germline, CDR1 LGHDT and CDR2 YNNKEL (reference sequence). The CDR3 reads CASSQLGETQYF.

The chain couples TRBV5-6 to TRBJ1-2; TCRdb selects TRBD1, and the lack of DNA leaves this call unchecked. CDR3 length: 14 amino acids. Per the germline V gene, CDR1 is SGHDT and CDR2 is YYEEEE. CDR3 amino acids: CASSFPDRGNGYTF.

This chain uses TRBV12-3 or TRBV12-4 with TRBJ2-5; lacking DNA, the TRBD1 call made by TCRdb goes unchecked. CDR3 length: 17 residues. The CDR3 loop is CASSLEARAVSGETQYF.

This chain joins TRBV9 and TRBJ2-3. The CDR3 spans 13 residues. Germline V gene sequence: CDR1 SGDLS, CDR2 YYNGEE. The CDR3 sequence is CASSVDWGDTQYF. The full variable domain, its missing parts supplied by reference TRBV9 and TRBJ2-3, is DSGVTQTPKHLITATGQRVTLRCSPRSGDLSVYWYQQSLDQGLQFLIQYYNGEERAKGNILERFSAQQFPDLHSELNLSSLELGDSALYFCASSVDWGDTQYFGPGTRLTVL.

The chain links TRBV3-1 to TRBJ1-1; no DNA is available, so the TRBD1 call from TCRdb remains unchecked. CDR1 is LGHDT and CDR2 is YNNKEL in the germline V gene (reference sequence). The CDR3 has 14 amino acids. This CDR3 is CASGGGQTNTEAFF. Full variable domain (rest looked up from reference TRBV3-1 and TRBJ1-1): DTAVSQTPKYLVTQMGNDKSIKCEQNLGHDTMYWYKQDSKKFLKIMFSYNNKELIINETVPNRFSPKSPDKAHLNLHINSLELGDSAVYFCASGGGQTNTEAFFGQGTRLTVV.

The chain uses TRBV5-1 and TRBJ2-1; the TCRdb D gene call, TRBD2, has no DNA to confirm it. In germline, CDR1 is SGHRS, CDR2 YFSETQ. The CDR3 is 17 residues long. CDR3 protein: CASSLRASGASVDEQFF.

CDR3 sequence reads: CASRIGTRGTYNEQFF. The J gene is TRBJ2-1, the V gene TRBV28; TCRdb's D gene call, TRBD1, goes unchecked for lack of DNA. Germline CDR1 MDHEN, CDR2 SYDVKM. CDR3 size: 16 residues.

V is TRBV20-1 and J is TRBJ1-2; TCRdb proposes TRBD1, but this gene call is untestable without DNA. The CDR3 runs to 12 residues. Germline loops: CDR1 DFQATT, CDR2 SNEGSKA (reference sequence). The chain's CDR3 is CSIQDRPPGYTF.

The V gene is TRBV12-3 or TRBV12-4, the J gene TRBJ1-2; without DNA, the TCRdb call of TRBD1 cannot be checked. This CDR3 is built from 13 residues. The CDR3 region is CASSLTEDYGYTF.